A selection of T cell receptor beta chains follows, all from one sample in a study of T cell repertoires in cytomegalovirus infection. TCRdb processed the reads anew with MiXCR; each CDR3 protein has one entry. The data show under 800,000 distinct CDR3 sequences, approximately 25% seen once. Sequencing was done on a sample of CD8+ T cells from PBMCs. These receptors all stem from a human donor in good health (CMV status not recorded). Some clones in this sample may be carry-over from other donors' samples. Both conserved end residues are part of each CDR3. A D gene is named only where the DNA matches it firmly. Part of the rows lack a size; the others show once, few, many or a class for expanded clones.

TGTGCCAGCAGTTACCGACGGGGGCCATCCTACAATGAGCAGTTCTTC | CASSYRRGPSYNEQFF | TRBJ2-1 | few | NA | TRBV6-2/TRBV6-3
TGCAGTGCCCCCCGGGCGAACACTGAAGCTTTCTTT | CSAPRANTEAFF | TRBJ1-1 | NA | NA | TRBV20-1
TGTGCCATCAGTGAGAGGGACAGGGGAAATTCACCCCTCCACTTT | CAISERDRGNSPLHF | TRBJ1-6 | few | TRBD1 | TRBV10-3
TGTGCCAGCAGAACCGGGACAGTCCAAGAGACCCAGTACTTC | CASRTGTVQETQYF | TRBJ2-5 | many | TRBD1 | TRBV7-9
TGCAGTGCTAAAGCGGGGGAAAACTCCTACGAGCAGTACTTC | CSAKAGENSYEQYF | TRBJ2-7 | NA | TRBD2 | TRBV20-1
TGCAGTGCTAGGGTCCGACGGGCGGGGGTCGAGCAGTACTTC | CSARVRRAGVEQYF | TRBJ2-7 | few | TRBD2 | TRBV20-1
TGTGCCAGCATCTCTCCGGTAGATACGCAGTATTTT | CASISPVDTQYF | TRBJ2-3 | many | NA | TRBV6-5
TGTGCCAGCAGGGAGTTATTTAGAGAGACCCAGTACTTC | CASRELFRETQYF | TRBJ2-5 | few | NA | TRBV6-2/TRBV6-3
TGTGCCAGCAGCCTGCCTACAGGGGCTAATGAAAAACTGTTTTTT | CASSLPTGANEKLFF | TRBJ1-4 | NA | TRBD1 | TRBV7-9
TGTGCCAGCAGTTGGAGGGAAGAAGAGACCCAGTACTTC | CASSWREEETQYF | TRBJ2-5 | many | NA | TRBV28
TGTGCCAGCAGTTACGTTTTCAACACTGAAGCTTTCTTT | CASSYVFNTEAFF | TRBJ1-1 | NA | NA | TRBV6-2/TRBV6-3
TGTGCCAGCAGCCCTACAATGCGGAACACTGAAGCTTTCTTT | CASSPTMRNTEAFF | TRBJ1-1 | NA | NA | TRBV7-9
TGTGCCAGCAGTTTATGGGCAGGGGGCGCCATGGCTGGCTACACCTTC | CASSLWAGGAMAGYTF | TRBJ1-2 | few | TRBD1 | TRBV28
TGTGCCAGCAGCTTATCGGGGGCCAACAATGAGCAGTTCTTC | CASSLSGANNEQFF | TRBJ2-1 | many | NA | TRBV7-6
TGTGCCAGCAGTGAAGCACGGGGTTCCTACGAGCAGTACTTC | CASSEARGSYEQYF | TRBJ2-7 | many | NA | TRBV6-1
TGTGCCAGCAGCGGAGAAGACAATGAGCAGTTCTTC | CASSGEDNEQFF | TRBJ2-1 | few | NA | TRBV6-6
TGTGCCAGCAGCTTAGCGCCAGGGATTGAGCAGTTCTTC | CASSLAPGIEQFF | TRBJ2-1 | many | NA | TRBV7-9
TGTGCCAGCAGTCTGACTCCATCGGAGCAGTTCTTC | CASSLTPSEQFF | TRBJ2-1 | NA | NA | TRBV12-3/TRBV12-4
TGTGCCAGCAGCCCTCTGCGGGGGGGGTATGGCTACACCTTC | CASSPLRGGYGYTF | TRBJ1-2 | many | NA | TRBV28
TGTGCCAGCAGCGCCGGGGAGGGCGCGGGCACTGAAGCTTTCTTT | CASSAGEGAGTEAFF | TRBJ1-1 | many | NA | TRBV7-6
TGTGCCAGCAGCCCCGGCTCGTTGTATGGCTACACCTTC | CASSPGSLYGYTF | TRBJ1-2 | many | NA | TRBV7-2
TGTGCCACCAGTGATCCCGGACTAGCAGATACGCAGTATTTT | CATSDPGLADTQYF | TRBJ2-3 | few | TRBD2 | TRBV24-1
TGTGCCAGCAGTTTATACCAGGCCGGGGAGCTGTTTTTT | CASSLYQAGELFF | TRBJ2-2 | NA | NA | TRBV27
TGCGCCAGCAGCCAAGATCACGGAGGGGGGGCCGGGGAGCTGTTTTTT | CASSQDHGGGAGELFF | TRBJ2-2 | NA | NA | TRBV4-1
TGTGCCAGCCCTGGCGGGGGCTCAGATACGCAGTATTTT | CASPGGGSDTQYF | TRBJ2-3 | NA | NA | TRBV2
TGTGCCAGCAGCTTGGGTCCAGGGGCCTACAATGAGCAGTTCTTC | CASSLGPGAYNEQFF | TRBJ2-1 | many | NA | TRBV7-8
TGTGCCAGCGAATCGGGAAAGTCCTACACAGATACGCAGTATTTT | CASESGKSYTDTQYF | TRBJ2-3 | NA | NA | TRBV7-3
TGTGCTAGCAGCTTGTATCCTAGCACAGATACGCAGTATTTT | CASSLYPSTDTQYF | TRBJ2-3 | NA | NA | TRBV7-7
TGTGCCAGCAGTGAAGCGGGGGGGCGGAATGAGCAGTTCTTC | CASSEAGGRNEQFF | TRBJ2-1 | NA | NA | TRBV2
TGTGCCAGCAGCTTAATGGGCACCTACGAGCAGTACTTC | CASSLMGTYEQYF | TRBJ2-7 | many | NA | TRBV7-9
TGCAGCCGGGACCGAGGGGCTAACACTGAAGCTTTCTTT | CSRDRGANTEAFF | TRBJ1-1 | many | NA | TRBV20-1
TGTGCCACCGAGGTAGCCGGGGCGGACACCGGGGAGCTGTTTTTT | CATEVAGADTGELFF | TRBJ2-2 | few | NA | TRBV6-1
TGTGCCAGCAGCTTAGGGGTACTCTCCTCCTACAATGAGCAGTTCTTC | CASSLGVLSSYNEQFF | TRBJ2-1 | many | NA | TRBV7-8
TGTGCCATCAGTGACGGCAGCCCGGCGGGCTACACCTTC | CAISDGSPAGYTF | TRBJ1-2 | NA | NA | TRBV10-3
TGTGCCAGCAGCATCCGACAGGGTTATTCACCCCTCCACTTT | CASSIRQGYSPLHF | TRBJ1-6 | few | TRBD1 | TRBV14
TGCGCCAACAGCCCCGAAGCCTCCCGGGACAGGGTCCCCGGGGAGCTGTTTTTT | CANSPEASRDRVPGELFF | TRBJ2-2 | NA | TRBD1 | TRBV4-3
TGTGCCATGGGACACTCTGGAAACACCATATATTTT | CAMGHSGNTIYF | TRBJ1-3 | few | NA | TRBV12-3/TRBV12-4
TGTGCCAGTAGTGCCCACTCCGGAGGCTCCTACAATGAGCAGTTCTTC | CASSAHSGGSYNEQFF | TRBJ2-1 | many | NA | TRBV19
TGTGCCAGCAGCTATAGTGTGGCAGGGGCGATACACAATGAGCAGTTCTTC | CASSYSVAGAIHNEQFF | TRBJ2-1 | NA | NA | TRBV7-6
TGTACCAGCAGTTTTCCCTCTGACTACACCTTC | CTSSFPSDYTF | TRBJ1-2 | NA | NA | TRBV6-6
TGTGCCAGCAGTTTCCCCCACACAGGGGTCTATGAGCAGTTCTTC | CASSFPHTGVYEQFF | TRBJ2-1 | few | TRBD1 | TRBV27